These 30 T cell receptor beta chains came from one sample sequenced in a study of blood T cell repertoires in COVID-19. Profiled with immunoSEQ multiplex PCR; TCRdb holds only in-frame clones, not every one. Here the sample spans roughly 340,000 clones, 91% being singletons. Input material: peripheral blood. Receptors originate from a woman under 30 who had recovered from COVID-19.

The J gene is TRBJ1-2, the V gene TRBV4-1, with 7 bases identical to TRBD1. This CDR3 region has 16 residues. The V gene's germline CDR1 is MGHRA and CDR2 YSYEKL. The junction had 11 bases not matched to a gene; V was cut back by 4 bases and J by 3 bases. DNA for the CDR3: TGCGCCAGCAGCCGAATTACCCCCGGGACAGACTATGGCTACACCTTC. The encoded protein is CASSRITPGTDYGYTF.

The CDR3 DNA reads as TGCAGCCACATTCGACAGGGCCCCTACAATGAGCAGTTCTTC. This translates into CSHIRQGPYNEQFF. J is TRBJ2-1 and V is TRBV29-1; 7 bases are a match to TRBD1. The germline V gene has CDR1 SQVTM and CDR2 ANQGSEA. Trimming removed 8 bases from V and 2 bases from J; junction bases left unmatched: 9. CDR3 length: 14 residues.

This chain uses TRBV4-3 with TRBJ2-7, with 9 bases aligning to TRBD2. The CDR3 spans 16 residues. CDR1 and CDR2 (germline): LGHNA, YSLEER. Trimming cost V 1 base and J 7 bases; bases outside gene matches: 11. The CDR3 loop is CASSQGDIGSGSEQYV. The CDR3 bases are TGCGCCAGCAGCCAAGGGGATATAGGTAGCGGGAGTGAGCAGTACGTC.

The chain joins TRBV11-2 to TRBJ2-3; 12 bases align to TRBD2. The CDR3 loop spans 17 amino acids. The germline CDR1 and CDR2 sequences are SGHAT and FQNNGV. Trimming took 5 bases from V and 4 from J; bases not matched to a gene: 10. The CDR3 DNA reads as TGTGCCAGCAGCGAGGGCCCTAGCGGGAGGGCTGCAGATACGCAGTATTTT. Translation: CASSEGPSGRAADTQYF.

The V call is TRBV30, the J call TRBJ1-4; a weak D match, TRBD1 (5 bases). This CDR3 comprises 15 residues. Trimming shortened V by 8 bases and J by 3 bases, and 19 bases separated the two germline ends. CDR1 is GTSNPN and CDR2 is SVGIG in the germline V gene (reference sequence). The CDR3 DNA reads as TGTGCCCGGGACTCCGGGGTTGGGGCTAATGAAAAACTGTTTTTT. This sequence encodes CARDSGVGANEKLFF.

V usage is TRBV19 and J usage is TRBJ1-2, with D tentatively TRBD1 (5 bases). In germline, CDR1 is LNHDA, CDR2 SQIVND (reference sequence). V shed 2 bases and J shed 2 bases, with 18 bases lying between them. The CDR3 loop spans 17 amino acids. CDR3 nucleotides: TGTGCCAGTAGTATAACCGGGGGGAATGCGTTCAACTATGGCTACACCTTC. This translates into CASSITGGNAFNYGYTF.

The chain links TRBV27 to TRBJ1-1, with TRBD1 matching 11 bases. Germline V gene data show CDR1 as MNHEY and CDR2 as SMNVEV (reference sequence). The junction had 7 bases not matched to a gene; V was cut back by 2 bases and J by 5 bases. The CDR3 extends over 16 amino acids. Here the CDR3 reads CASSLGGTGGNTEAFF. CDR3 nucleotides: TGTGCCAGCAGTTTAGGAGGGACAGGGGGAAATACTGAAGCTTTCTTT.

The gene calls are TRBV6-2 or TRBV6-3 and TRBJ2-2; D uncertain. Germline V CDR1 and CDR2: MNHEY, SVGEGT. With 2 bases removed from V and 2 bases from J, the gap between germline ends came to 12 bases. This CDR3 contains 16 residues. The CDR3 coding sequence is TGTGCCAGCAGTTACGCTCATAGCTCTAACACCGGGGAGCTGTTTTTT. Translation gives CASSYAHSSNTGELFF.

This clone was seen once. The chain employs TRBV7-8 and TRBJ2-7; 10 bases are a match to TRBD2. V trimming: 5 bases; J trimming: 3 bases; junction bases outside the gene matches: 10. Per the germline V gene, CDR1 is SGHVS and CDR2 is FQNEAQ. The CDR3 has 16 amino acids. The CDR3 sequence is CASSSIAGGLSYEQYV. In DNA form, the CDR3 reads TGTGCCAGCAGCAGCATAGCGGGAGGACTTAGCTACGAGCAGTACGTC.

This chain's CDR3 is CASSSQGADYGYTF. In nucleotides, the CDR3 is TGTGCCAGCAGTTCCCAGGGGGCGGACTATGGCTACACCTTC. The rearrangement joins TRBV7-9 to TRBJ1-2; TRBD1 agrees at 8 bases. Germline V lookup: CDR1 SEHNR, CDR2 FQNEAQ (reference sequence). V dropped 6 bases and J dropped 3; count of bases not matched to a gene: 6. The CDR3 extends over 14 amino acids.

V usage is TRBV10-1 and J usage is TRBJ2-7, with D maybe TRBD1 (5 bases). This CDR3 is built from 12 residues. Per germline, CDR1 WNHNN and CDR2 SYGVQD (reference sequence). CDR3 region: CASSDPWGHTSV. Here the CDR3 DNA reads TGCGCCAGCAGTGATCCCTGGGGCCACACGTCAGTC.

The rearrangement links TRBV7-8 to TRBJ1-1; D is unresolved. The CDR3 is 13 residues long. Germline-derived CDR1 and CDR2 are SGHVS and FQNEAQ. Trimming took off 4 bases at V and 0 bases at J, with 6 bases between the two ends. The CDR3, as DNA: TGTGCCAGCAGCTGGCGGGTGAACACTGAAGCTTTCTTT. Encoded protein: CASSWRVNTEAFF.

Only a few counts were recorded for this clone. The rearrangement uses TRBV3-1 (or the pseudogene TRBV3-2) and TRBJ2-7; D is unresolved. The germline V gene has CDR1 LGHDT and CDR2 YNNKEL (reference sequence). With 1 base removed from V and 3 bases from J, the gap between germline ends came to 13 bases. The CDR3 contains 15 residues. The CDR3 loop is CASSQVRTLSYEQYV. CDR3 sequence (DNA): TGTGCCAGCAGCCAAGTAAGAACCCTGAGCTACGAGCAGTACGTC.

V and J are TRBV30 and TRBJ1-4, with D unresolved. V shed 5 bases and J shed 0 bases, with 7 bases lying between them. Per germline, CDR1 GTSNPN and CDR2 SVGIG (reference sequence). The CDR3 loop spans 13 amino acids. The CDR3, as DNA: TGTGCCTGGGACCTAGCAACTAATGAAAAACTGTTTTTT. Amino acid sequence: CAWDLATNEKLFF.

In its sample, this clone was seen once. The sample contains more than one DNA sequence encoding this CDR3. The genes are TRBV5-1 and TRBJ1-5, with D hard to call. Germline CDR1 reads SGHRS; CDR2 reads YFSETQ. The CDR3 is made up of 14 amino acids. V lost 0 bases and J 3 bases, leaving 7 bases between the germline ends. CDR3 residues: CASSLGQDNQPQHF. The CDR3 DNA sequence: TGCGCCAGCAGCTTGGGGCAGGACAATCAGCCCCAGCATTTT.

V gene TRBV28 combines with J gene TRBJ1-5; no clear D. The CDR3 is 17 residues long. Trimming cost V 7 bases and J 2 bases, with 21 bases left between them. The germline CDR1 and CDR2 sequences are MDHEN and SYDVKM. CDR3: CASNPFSVMIGNQPQHF. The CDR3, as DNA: TGTGCCAGCAACCCGTTTTCGGTGATGATCGGCAATCAGCCCCAGCATTTT.

CDR3 sequence reads: CASSSSEGTSGNEQFF. For the CDR3, the DNA is TGTGCCAGCAGCTCCTCCGAGGGGACTAGCGGCAATGAGCAGTTCTTC. V usage is TRBV7-9 and J usage is TRBJ2-1; TRBD2 aligns across 11 bases. V shed 4 bases, J shed 6 bases, and the junction held 8 bases outside the gene matches. CDR3 size: 16 residues. Germline V gene lookup returns CDR1 SEHNR and CDR2 FQNEAQ (reference sequence).

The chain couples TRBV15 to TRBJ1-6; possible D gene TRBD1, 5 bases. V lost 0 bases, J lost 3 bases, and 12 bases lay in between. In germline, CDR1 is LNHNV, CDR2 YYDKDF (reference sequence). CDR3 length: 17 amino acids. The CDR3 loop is CATSRDRWGYYNSPLHF. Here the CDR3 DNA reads TGTGCCACCAGCAGAGATCGATGGGGCTACTATAATTCACCCCTCCACTTT. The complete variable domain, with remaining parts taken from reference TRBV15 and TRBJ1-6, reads DAMVIQNPRYQVTQFGKPVTLSCSQTLNHNVMYWYQQKSSQAPKLLFHYYDKDFNNEADTPDNFQSRRPNTSFCFLDIRSPGLGDTAMYLCATSRDRWGYYNSPLHFGNGTRLTVT.

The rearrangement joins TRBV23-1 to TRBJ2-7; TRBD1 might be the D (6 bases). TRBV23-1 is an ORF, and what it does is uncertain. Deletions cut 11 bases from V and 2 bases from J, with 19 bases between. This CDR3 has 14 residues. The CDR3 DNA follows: TGCGCCGGCGACCCGGGACACCCCACCTACGAGCAGTACGTC. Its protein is CAGDPGHPTYEQYV.

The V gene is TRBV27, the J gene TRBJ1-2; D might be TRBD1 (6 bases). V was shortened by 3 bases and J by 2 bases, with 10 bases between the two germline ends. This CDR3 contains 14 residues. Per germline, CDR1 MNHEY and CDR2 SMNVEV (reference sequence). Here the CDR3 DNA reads TGTGCCAGCAGTTTTGGGGGCAAGAACTATGGCTACACCTTC. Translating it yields CASSFGGKNYGYTF.

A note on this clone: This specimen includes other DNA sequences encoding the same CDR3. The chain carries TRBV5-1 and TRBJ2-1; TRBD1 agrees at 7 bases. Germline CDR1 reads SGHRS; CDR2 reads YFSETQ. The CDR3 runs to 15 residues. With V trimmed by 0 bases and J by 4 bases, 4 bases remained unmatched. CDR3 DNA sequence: TGCGCCAGCAGCTTGGCTTCAGGGGGTTACAATGAGCAGTTCTTC. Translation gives CASSLASGGYNEQFF.

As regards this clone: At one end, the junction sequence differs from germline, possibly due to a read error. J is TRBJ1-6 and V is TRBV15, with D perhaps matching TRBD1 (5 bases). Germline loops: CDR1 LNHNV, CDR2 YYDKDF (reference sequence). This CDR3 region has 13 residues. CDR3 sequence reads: CATSRELGQPSGF. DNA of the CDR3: TGTGCCACCAGCAGAGAATTGGGGCAGCCTAGTGGCTTT.

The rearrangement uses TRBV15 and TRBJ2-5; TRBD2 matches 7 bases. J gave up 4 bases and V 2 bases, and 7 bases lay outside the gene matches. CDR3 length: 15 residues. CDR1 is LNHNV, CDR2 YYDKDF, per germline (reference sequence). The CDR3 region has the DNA TGTGCCACCAGCAGACTAGCGGCGGGGAGAGAGACCCAGTACTTC. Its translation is CATSRLAAGRETQYF.

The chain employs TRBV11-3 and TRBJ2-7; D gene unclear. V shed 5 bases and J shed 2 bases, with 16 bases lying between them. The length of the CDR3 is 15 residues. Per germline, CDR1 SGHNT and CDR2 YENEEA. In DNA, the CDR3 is TGTGCCAGCAGCCCCGCGTGGGCCGTAACCTACGAGCAGTACGTC. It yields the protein CASSPAWAVTYEQYV.

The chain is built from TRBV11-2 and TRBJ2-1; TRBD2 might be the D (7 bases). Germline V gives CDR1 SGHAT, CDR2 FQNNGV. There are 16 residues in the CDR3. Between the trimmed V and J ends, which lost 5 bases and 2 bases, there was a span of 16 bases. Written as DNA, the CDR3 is TGTGCCAGCAGCACCCGCCCGGGGGGCGCCTACAATGAGCAGTTCTTC. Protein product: CASSTRPGGAYNEQFF.

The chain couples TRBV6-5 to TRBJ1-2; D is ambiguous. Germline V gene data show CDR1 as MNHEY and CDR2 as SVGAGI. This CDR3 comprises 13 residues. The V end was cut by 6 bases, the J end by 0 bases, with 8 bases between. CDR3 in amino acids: CASRTPTNYGYTF. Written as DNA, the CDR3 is TGTGCCAGCAGAACTCCAACTAACTATGGCTACACCTTC.

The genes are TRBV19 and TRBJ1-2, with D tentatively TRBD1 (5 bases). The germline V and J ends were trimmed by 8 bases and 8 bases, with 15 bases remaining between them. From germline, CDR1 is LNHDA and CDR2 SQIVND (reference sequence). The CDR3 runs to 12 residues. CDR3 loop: CASGGQGRGYTF. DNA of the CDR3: TGTGCCAGTGGTGGCCAGGGAAGGGGCTACACCTTC.

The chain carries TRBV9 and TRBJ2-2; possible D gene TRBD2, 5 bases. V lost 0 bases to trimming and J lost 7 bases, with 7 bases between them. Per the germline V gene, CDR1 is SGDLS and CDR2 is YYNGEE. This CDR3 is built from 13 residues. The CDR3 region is CASSVAAGGELFF. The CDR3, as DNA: TGTGCCAGCAGCGTAGCGGCGGGCGGGGAGCTGTTTTTT. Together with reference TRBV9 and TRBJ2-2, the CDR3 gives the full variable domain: DSGVTQTPKHLITATGQRVTLRCSPRSGDLSVYWYQQSLDQGLQFLIQYYNGEERAKGNILERFSAQQFPDLHSELNLSSLELGDSALYFCASSVAAGGELFFGEGSRLTVL.

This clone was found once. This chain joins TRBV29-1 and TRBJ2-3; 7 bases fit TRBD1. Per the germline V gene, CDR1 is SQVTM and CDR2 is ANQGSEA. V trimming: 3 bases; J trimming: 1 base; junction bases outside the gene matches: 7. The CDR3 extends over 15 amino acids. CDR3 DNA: TGCAGCGTTGACGTGAGGGGGCACGGCACAGATACGCAGTATTTT. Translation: CSVDVRGHGTDTQYF.

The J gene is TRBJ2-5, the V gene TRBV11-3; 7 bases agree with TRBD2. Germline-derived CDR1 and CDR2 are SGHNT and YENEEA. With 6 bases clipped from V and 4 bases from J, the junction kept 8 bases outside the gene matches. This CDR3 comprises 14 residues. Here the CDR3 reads CASRFGRAGETQYF. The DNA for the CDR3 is TGTGCCAGCAGGTTTGGGAGGGCGGGAGAGACCCAGTACTTC.